The present T cell receptor (beta chain) was sequenced within a study of blood T cell repertoires in COVID-19. Overall study: Samples came from the United States, Italy and Spain, spanning acute and convalescent COVID-19. Sample material is recorded as cDNA or gDNA derived from T cells, B-cell-depleted T cells, or PBMCs.

Germline CDR1 MNHNS, CDR2 SASEGT. The CDR3 has 14 residues. Trimming took 0 bases from V and 10 from J, leaving 15 bases between them. Per the authors' pipeline: Nucleated cell number was recorded as an estimate derived from reference gene primer amplification. Libraries were prepared by immunoSEQ multiplex PCR; TCRdb keeps only in-frame clonotypes and omits some of them. V, J and clone size are those of that table, while D and trimming were read from the DNA. There are 120,000 to 150,000 clones in the sample; roughly 88% occur only once, and roughly 6.8% lies in the top ten. This clone was seen a single time.

V gene TRBV6-1 combines with J gene TRBJ1-1; D may be TRBD1 (6 bases). The sequenced material came from peripheral blood. The TCR comes from a woman aged 45-65 years in a cohort sampled during active or convalescent COVID-19. CDR3 in amino acids: CASSEALQGIGAFF. In nucleotides, the CDR3 is TGTGCCAGCAGTGAAGCTCTCCAGGGGATTGGAGCTTTCTTT.